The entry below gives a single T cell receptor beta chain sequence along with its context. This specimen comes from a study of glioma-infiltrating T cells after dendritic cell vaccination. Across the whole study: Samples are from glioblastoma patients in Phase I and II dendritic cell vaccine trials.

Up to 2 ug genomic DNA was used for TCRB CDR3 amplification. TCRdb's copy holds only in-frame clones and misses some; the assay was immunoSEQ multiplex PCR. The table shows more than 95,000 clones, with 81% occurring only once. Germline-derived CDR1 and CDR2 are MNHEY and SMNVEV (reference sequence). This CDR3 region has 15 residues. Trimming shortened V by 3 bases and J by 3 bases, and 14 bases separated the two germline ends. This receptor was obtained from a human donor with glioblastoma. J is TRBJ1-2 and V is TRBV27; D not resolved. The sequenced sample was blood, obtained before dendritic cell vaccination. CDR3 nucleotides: TGTGCCAGCAGTTTTGGTCCCAGGTCAGACTATGGCTACACCTTC. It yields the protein CASSFGPRSDYGYTF.